The entry that follows covers one T cell receptor beta chain sequence. Investigators profiled TCR beta VDJ and CDR3 from genomic DNA template. From the reads, TCRdb called clonotypes with MiXCR, one entry per CDR3 protein. The profile covers about 160,000 distinct CDR3 sequences, with about 64% appearing a single time and roughly half taken by the ten largest. The sample originates from a study of CD8+CD57+ T cells in acquired aplastic anemia. Study background: Sorted CD4+ and CD8+ cells yielded DNA averaging around 3.5 ug.

The CDR3 is 12 amino acids. Germline loops: CDR1 SQVTM, CDR2 ANQGSEA. J lost 4 bases, V lost 8 bases, and 7 bases had no gene match. Only patients with CD8+CD57+ cell expansion on flow cytometry were chosen for sequencing. The study sampled blood from patients who had received no therapy. This receptor was taken from a human donor with aplastic anemia. The chain has TRBV29-1 and TRBJ1-2, with TRBD1 identical over 7 bases. Material: sorted CD4+, CD8+, or CD8+CD57+ T cells (not recorded which) from PBMCs. The CDR3: CSTSQGSYGYTF. Written as DNA, the CDR3 is TGCAGCACCTCACAGGGGAGCTATGGCTACACCTTC.